The 7 T cell receptor beta chains below were found in one sample sequenced in a study of blood T cells in healthy people across ages. The use of a sample-barcoded 5' primer and a J-beta primer mix characterized a second PCR of roughly 6 to 11 cycles. In TCRdb, the 5' RACE reads were re-called with MiXCR into one record per CDR3 protein. In the table there are about 1.5 million distinct CDR3 sequences, roughly 43% of which are singletons. The sequencing input was blood. The receptors originated from a woman between 18 and 29 years old in good health.

This chain links TRBV5-1 with TRBJ1-1; weak D call: TRBD1 (5 bases). In germline, CDR1 is SGHRS, CDR2 YFSETQ. The CDR3 is made up of 14 amino acids. V gave up 2 bases and J gave up 4 bases, with 12 bases separating them. CDR3 sequence: CASSFGSGGTEAFF. CDR3 nucleotides: TGCGCCAGCAGCTTTGGATCCGGGGGCACTGAAGCTTTCTTT.

This chain joins TRBV4-2 and TRBJ2-1; D may correspond to TRBD1 or TRBD2 (5 bases each). V lost 4 bases and J 0 bases, leaving 7 bases between the germline ends. Germline lookup yields CDR1 LGHNA and CDR2 YNFKEQ. This CDR3 contains 14 residues. The CDR3 here is CASSRGTSYNEQFF. The CDR3 DNA follows: TGTGCCAGCAGCCGAGGGACCTCCTACAATGAGCAGTTCTTC.

V and J are TRBV27 and TRBJ2-1, with TRBD2 identical over 7 bases. The CDR3 totals 12 residues. Trimming at V came to 8 bases and at J to 9 bases, leaving 7 bases not matched to a gene. The V gene's germline CDR1 is MNHEY and CDR2 SMNVEV (reference sequence). CDR3 nucleotide sequence: TGTGCCAGCGGGACTACCACGGCTGAGCAGTTCTTC. Protein product: CASGTTTAEQFF.

This chain connects TRBV6-2 or TRBV6-3 to TRBJ2-7; 7 bases map to TRBD2. In germline, CDR1 is MNHEY, CDR2 SVGEGT. J was trimmed by 2 bases and V by 0 bases; bases with no gene match: 13. The CDR3 contains 18 residues. The CDR3 sequence is CASSYSILSREAPYEQYF. DNA of the CDR3: TGTGCCAGCAGTTACTCGATTCTTAGTCGGGAGGCACCCTACGAGCAGTACTTC.

The CDR3: CASSPGTVNNSPLHF. The CDR3 DNA follows: TGTGCCAGCAGTCCGGGGACAGTCAATAATTCACCCCTCCACTTT. V and J are TRBV12-3 or TRBV12-4 and TRBJ1-6, with 7 positions matching TRBD1. The CDR3 extends over 15 amino acids. V lost 5 bases, J lost 5 bases, and 6 bases stayed unmatched.

The V and J genes are TRBV11-2 and TRBJ2-2; 9 bases line up with TRBD1. Per the germline V gene, CDR1 is SGHAT and CDR2 is FQNNGV. J gave up 4 bases and V 5 bases, and 11 bases lay outside the gene matches. The CDR3 has 17 amino acids. The CDR3 reads CASSVYRGPSTTGELFF. In nucleotides, the CDR3 is TGTGCCAGCAGCGTCTACAGGGGGCCATCTACCACCGGGGAGCTGTTTTTT.

This clonotype was picked up a small number of times. This chain joins TRBV9 and TRBJ1-6; TRBD1 aligns across 7 bases. This CDR3 is 15 amino acids long. V shed 0 bases and J 6 bases; nucleotides not matched to a gene: 3. CDR1 is SGDLS and CDR2 is YYNGEE in the germline V gene. CDR3 DNA sequence: TGTGCCAGCAGCGTAGCGGGGACAGCTAATTCACCCCTCCACTTT. Translating it yields CASSVAGTANSPLHF.